A selection of T cell receptor beta chains follows, all from one sample in a study of blood T cell repertoires in COVID-19. Profiled with immunoSEQ multiplex PCR; TCRdb holds only in-frame clones, not every one. The table lists roughly 200,000 clones, roughly 90% of them singletons. The sample taken for sequencing was peripheral blood. These receptors were obtained from a man aged 45-65 years with acute or convalescent COVID-19. Both conserved end residues are part of each CDR3. A D gene is named only where the DNA matches it firmly.

CDR3	D	V	J
CASAEDMNSPLHF	-	TRBV6-4	TRBJ1-6
CASQGYNEQFF	-	TRBV6-5	TRBJ2-1
CASRRGTADQPQHF	TRBD1	TRBV6-6	TRBJ1-5
CASSNLQGPAEAFF	-	TRBV6-5	TRBJ1-1
CASSPDRGYYGYTF	TRBD1	TRBV7-2	TRBJ1-2
CAISQGADTQYF	-	TRBV10-3	TRBJ2-3
CASSLRGGSAPLTEQYF	-	TRBV11-2	TRBJ2-7
CAWSGLAGATDTQYF	TRBD2	TRBV30	TRBJ2-3
CASSNRRQETQYF	-	TRBV9	TRBJ2-5
CASSSGTRLPYEQYF	TRBD2	TRBV27	TRBJ2-7
CASSGDSNQPQHF	TRBD1	TRBV7-8	TRBJ1-5
CASSQEHPRASGNTIYF	-	TRBV4-2	TRBJ1-3
CAWSQGHFNQPQHF	-	TRBV30	TRBJ1-5
CASSFTGVGTIYF	TRBD1	TRBV28	TRBJ1-3
CASSSHSATNEKLFF	-	TRBV28	TRBJ1-4
CATEVTQGQPQHF	-	TRBV6-5	TRBJ1-5
CASSIATLRGGPGELFF	TRBD2	TRBV19	TRBJ2-2
CASSESSGGTTNEKLFF	TRBD1	TRBV6-1	TRBJ1-4
CASSADRGLNGYTF	TRBD1	TRBV7-9	TRBJ1-2
CASSVDERTGGFEQYF	TRBD1	TRBV9	TRBJ2-7
CASSLSNQQGKDASPLHF	-	TRBV27	TRBJ1-6
CASSLKTGVGNTIYF	TRBD1	TRBV3-1/TRBV3-2	TRBJ1-3
CASSRGTTEETQYF	TRBD2	TRBV4-1	TRBJ2-5
CASSPETSGTKSEQFF	TRBD2	TRBV4-1	TRBJ2-1
CASSPSTSPGELFF	TRBD2	TRBV7-9	TRBJ2-2
CASSLGQGSAETQYF	TRBD1	TRBV5-1	TRBJ2-5
CASSQLLKAHYNEQFF	-	TRBV14	TRBJ2-1
CSAEDNYEQYF	-	TRBV20-1	TRBJ2-7
CASSLGDRNSPLHF	TRBD1	TRBV28	TRBJ1-6
CASSFEGAETQYF	-	TRBV13	TRBJ2-5
CASSQSGQGTDTQYF	TRBD1	TRBV4-1	TRBJ2-3
CASSLTKRGNEQFF	TRBD2	TRBV7-3	TRBJ2-1
CASSLNRQETQYF	-	TRBV7-2	TRBJ2-5
CAISESMRTSGRNEQFF	TRBD2	TRBV10-3	TRBJ2-1
CASATGYNEQFF	-	TRBV12-5	TRBJ2-1
CASSSGTGISGANVLTF	TRBD1	TRBV7-2	TRBJ2-6
CASSLGQNYGYTF	-	TRBV5-5	TRBJ1-2
CASSLSTPSSYNEQFF	-	TRBV7-2	TRBJ2-1
CASSAGTSNEQFF	TRBD2	TRBV6-4	TRBJ2-1
CAWSHLFLAGSGELFF	TRBD2	TRBV30	TRBJ2-2
CASSLMVLGGTQPQHF	-	TRBV28	TRBJ1-5
CASSQDGAAADTQYF	-	TRBV3-1/TRBV3-2	TRBJ2-3
CASSALGTTDTQYF	-	TRBV6-4	TRBJ2-3
CASSPRQGRSYGYTF	TRBD1	TRBV7-8	TRBJ1-2
CASAQGEETQYF	-	TRBV10-2	TRBJ2-5
CASSNGQDYGYTF	TRBD1	TRBV6-1	TRBJ1-2
CASSVTGTENEKLFF	-	TRBV9	TRBJ1-4
CASSEKGVSQPQHF	-	TRBV6-1	TRBJ1-5
CASSSGLADTGELFF	TRBD2	TRBV11-2	TRBJ2-2
CSAHSGYEQYF	-	TRBV20-1	TRBJ2-7
CSANNLLLAGGYNEQFF	TRBD2	TRBV29-1	TRBJ2-1
CASSLSRTSVSYEQYF	TRBD2	TRBV27	TRBJ2-7
CASSPGTGSYTEAFF	TRBD1	TRBV5-1	TRBJ1-1
CASSLTLRTGEQFF	TRBD1	TRBV5-1	TRBJ2-1